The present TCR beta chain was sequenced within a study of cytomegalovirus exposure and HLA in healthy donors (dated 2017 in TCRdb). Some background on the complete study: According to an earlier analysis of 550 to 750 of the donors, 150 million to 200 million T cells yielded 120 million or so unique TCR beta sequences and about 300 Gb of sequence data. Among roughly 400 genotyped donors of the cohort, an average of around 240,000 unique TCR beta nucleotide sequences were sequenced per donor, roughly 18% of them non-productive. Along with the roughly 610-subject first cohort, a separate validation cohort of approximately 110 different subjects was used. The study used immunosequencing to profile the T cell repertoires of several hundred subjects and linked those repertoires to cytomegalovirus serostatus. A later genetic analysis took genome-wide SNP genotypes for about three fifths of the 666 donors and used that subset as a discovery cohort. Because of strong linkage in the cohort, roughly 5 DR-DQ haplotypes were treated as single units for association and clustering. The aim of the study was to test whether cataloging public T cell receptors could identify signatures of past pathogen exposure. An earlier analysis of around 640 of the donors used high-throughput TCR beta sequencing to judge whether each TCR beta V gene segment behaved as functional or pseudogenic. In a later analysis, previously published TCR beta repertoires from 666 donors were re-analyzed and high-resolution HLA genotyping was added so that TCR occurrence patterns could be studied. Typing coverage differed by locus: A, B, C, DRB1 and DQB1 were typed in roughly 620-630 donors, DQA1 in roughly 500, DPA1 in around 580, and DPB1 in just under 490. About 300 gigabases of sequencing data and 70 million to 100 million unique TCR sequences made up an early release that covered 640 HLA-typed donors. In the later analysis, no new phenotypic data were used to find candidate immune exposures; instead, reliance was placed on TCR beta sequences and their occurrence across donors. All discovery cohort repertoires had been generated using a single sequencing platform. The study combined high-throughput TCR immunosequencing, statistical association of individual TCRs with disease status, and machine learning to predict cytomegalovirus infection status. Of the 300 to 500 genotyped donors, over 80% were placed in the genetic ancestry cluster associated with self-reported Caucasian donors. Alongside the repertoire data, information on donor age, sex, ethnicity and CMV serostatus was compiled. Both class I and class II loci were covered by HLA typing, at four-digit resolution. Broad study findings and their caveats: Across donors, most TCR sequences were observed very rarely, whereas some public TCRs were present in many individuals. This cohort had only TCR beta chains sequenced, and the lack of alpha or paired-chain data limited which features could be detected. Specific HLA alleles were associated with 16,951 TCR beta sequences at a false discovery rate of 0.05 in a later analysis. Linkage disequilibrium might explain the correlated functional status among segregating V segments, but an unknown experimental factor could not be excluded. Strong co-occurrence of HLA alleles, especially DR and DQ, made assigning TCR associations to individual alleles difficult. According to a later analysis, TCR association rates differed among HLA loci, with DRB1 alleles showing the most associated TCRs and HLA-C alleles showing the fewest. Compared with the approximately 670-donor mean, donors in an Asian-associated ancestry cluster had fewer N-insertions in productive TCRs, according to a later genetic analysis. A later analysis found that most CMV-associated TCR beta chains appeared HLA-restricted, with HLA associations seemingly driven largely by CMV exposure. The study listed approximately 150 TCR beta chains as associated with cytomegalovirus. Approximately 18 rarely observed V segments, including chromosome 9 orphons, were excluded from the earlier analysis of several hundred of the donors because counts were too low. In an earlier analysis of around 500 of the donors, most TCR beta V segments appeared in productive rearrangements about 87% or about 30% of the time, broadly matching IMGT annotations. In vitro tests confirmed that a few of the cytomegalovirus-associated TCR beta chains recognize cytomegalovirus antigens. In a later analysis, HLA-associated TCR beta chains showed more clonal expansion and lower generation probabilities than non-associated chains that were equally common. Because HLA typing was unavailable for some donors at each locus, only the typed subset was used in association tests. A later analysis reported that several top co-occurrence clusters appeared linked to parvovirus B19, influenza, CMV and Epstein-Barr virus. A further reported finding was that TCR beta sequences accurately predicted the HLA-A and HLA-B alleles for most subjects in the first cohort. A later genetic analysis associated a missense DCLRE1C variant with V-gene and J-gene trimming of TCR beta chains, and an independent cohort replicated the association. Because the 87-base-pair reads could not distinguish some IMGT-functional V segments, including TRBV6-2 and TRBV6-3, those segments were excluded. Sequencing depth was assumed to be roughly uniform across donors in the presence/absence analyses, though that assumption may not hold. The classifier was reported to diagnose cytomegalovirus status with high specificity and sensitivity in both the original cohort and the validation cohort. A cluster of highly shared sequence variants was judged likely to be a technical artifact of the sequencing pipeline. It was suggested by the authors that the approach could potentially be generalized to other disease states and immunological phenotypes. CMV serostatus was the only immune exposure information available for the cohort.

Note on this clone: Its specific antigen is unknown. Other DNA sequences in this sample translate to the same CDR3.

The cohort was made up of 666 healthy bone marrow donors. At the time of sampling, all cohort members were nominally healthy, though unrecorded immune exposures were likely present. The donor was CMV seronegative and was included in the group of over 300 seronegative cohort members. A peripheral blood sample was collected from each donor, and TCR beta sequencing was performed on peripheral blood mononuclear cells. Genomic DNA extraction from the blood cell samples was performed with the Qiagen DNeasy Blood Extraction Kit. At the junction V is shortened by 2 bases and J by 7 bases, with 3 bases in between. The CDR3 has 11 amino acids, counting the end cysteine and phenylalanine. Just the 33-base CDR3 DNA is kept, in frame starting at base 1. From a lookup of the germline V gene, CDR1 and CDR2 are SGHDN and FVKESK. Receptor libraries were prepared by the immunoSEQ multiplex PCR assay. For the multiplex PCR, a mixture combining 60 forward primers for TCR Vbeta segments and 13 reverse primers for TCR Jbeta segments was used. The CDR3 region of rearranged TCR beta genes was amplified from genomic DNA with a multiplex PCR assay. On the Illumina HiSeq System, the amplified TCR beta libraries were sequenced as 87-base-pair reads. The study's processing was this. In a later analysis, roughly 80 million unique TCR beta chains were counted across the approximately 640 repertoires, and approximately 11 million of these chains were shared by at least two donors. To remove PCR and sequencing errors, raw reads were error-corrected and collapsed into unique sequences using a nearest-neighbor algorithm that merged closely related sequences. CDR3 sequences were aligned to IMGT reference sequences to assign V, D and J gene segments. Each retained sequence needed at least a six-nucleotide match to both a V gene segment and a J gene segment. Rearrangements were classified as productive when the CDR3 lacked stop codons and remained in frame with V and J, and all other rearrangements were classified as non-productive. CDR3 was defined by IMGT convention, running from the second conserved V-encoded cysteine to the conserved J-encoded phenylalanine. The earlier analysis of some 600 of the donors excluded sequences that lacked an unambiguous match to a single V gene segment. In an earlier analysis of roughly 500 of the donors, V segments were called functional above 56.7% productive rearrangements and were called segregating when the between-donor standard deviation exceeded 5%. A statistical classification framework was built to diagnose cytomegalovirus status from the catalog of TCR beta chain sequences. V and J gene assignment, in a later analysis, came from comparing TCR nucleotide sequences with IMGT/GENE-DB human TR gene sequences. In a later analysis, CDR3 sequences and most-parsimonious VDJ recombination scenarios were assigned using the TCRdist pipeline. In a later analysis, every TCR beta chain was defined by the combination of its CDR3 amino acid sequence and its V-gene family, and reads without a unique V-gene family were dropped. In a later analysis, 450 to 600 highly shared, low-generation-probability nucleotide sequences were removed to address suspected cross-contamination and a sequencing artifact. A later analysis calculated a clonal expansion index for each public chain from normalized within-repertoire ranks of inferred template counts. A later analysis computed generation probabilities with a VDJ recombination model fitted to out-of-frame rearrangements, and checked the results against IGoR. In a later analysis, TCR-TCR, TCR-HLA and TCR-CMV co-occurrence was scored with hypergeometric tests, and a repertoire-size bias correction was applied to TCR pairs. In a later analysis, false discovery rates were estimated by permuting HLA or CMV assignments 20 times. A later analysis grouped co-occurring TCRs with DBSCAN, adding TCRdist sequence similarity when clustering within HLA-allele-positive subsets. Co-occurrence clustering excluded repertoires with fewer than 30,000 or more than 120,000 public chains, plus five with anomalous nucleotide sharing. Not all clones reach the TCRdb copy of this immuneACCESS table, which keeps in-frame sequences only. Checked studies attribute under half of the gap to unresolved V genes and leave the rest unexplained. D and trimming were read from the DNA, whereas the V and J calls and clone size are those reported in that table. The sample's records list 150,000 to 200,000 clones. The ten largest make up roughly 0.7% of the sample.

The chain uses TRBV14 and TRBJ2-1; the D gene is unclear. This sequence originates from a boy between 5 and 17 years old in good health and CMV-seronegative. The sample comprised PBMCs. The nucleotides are TGTGCCAGCAGCCAACGTAATGAGCAGTTCTTC. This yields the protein CASSQRNEQFF.